The 14 T cell receptor beta chains listed next were all sequenced from one sample in a study of cytomegalovirus exposure and HLA in healthy donors. Use of 60 Vbeta and 13 Jbeta primers characterized the PCR. The assay was immunoSEQ multiplex PCR, and TCRdb's table has in-frame clones only and misses some. The sample records 90,000 to 140,000 clones, over 12% being singletons. The sequenced sample was PBMCs. These receptors were collected from a female donor in good health and CMV-seronegative.

The chain joins TRBV5-6 to TRBJ1-1, with 7 positions matching TRBD1. The CDR3 runs 14 residues. Germline V gives CDR1 SGHDT, CDR2 YYEEEE. V was pared by 1 base and J by 6 bases, with 6 bases of the junction left unmatched. The CDR3 sequence is CASSLRGLSSEAFF. The CDR3 DNA reads TGTGCCAGCAGCTTGAGGGGGCTGAGCTCTGAAGCTTTCTTT.

The chain joins TRBV19 to TRBJ2-7; 9 bases map to TRBD2. V trimming: 3 bases; J trimming: 4 bases; junction bases outside the gene matches: 7. CDR3 length: 15 residues. In germline, CDR1 is LNHDA, CDR2 SQIVND (reference sequence). This CDR3 is CASSIALAGGYEQYF. The CDR3 coding sequence is TGTGCCAGTAGTATTGCACTAGCGGGTGGGTACGAGCAGTACTTC.

This clone was seen a few times. At the DNA level, this CDR3 is encoded by other sequences in the same sample as well. The V and J genes are TRBV29-1 and TRBJ2-7; TRBD1 matches at 7 bases. The CDR3 extends over 11 amino acids. The ends lost 4 bases at V and 3 bases at J; junction bases unmatched: 0. Germline loops: CDR1 SQVTM, CDR2 ANQGSEA. In DNA form, the CDR3 reads TGCAGCGTTGGGGACAGCTACGAGCAGTACTTC. It encodes CSVGDSYEQYF.

Only a few counts were recorded for this clone. The chain recombines TRBV2 with TRBJ1-2; 7 bases fit TRBD1. There are 16 residues in the CDR3. The germline V gene has CDR1 SNHLY and CDR2 FYNNEI. V was clipped by 2 bases and J by 3 bases; unmatched bases: 9. CDR3 amino acids: CASSERSGGLYYGYTF. The CDR3 coding sequence is TGTGCCAGCAGTGAAAGGTCAGGGGGGCTCTACTATGGCTACACCTTC.

This clone has just a few counts. This chain uses TRBV7-2 with TRBJ2-7; D may be TRBD1 (6 bases). Germline-derived CDR1 and CDR2 are SGHTA and FQGNSA. CDR3 length: 15 residues. V was shortened by 3 bases and J by 1 base, with 13 bases between the two germline ends. In nucleotides, the CDR3 is TGTGCCAGCAGCTTCATGGCCAGGGGATCCTACGAGCAGTACTTC. This sequence encodes CASSFMARGSYEQYF.

V and J are TRBV15 and TRBJ2-5; TRBD1 matches 8 bases. The J segment lost 5 bases and the V segment lost 4 bases, leaving 9 bases of the junction unmatched. The CDR3 has 15 amino acids. The germline gives CDR1 LNHNV, CDR2 YYDKDF (reference sequence). CDR3 in amino acids: CATSTGQGLGETQYF. The CDR3 DNA is TGTGCCACCAGCACTGGACAGGGTCTAGGGGAGACCCAGTACTTC.

This clone was seen only a few times. V and J are TRBV9 and TRBJ2-2, with 13 bases matching TRBD2. V shed 3 bases and J 2 bases; nucleotides not matched to a gene: 7. There are 18 residues in the CDR3. Per germline, CDR1 SGDLS and CDR2 YYNGEE. CDR3 sequence reads: CASSATGLAGINTGELFF. Written as DNA, the CDR3 is TGTGCCAGCAGCGCCACGGGACTAGCGGGGATAAACACCGGGGAGCTGTTTTTT.

This chain links TRBV7-9 with TRBJ1-5, with 10 bases aligning to TRBD1. Germline loops: CDR1 SEHNR, CDR2 FQNEAQ (reference sequence). V lost 5 bases to trimming and J lost 2 bases; unmatched junction nucleotides: 9. The CDR3 has 17 amino acids. CDR3 DNA sequence: TGTGCCAGCAGCCCGGGGACAGGGGACTTGGGCAATCAGCCCCAGCATTTT. Translation: CASSPGTGDLGNQPQHF. Using reference TRBV7-9 and TRBJ1-5 for the parts outside the CDR3, the full variable domain is DTGVSQNPRHKITKRGQNVTFRCDPISEHNRLYWYRQTLGQGPEFLTYFQNEAQLEKSRLLSDRFSAERPKGSFSTLEIQRTEQGDSAMYLCASSPGTGDLGNQPQHFGDGTRLSIL.

This clone came up a few times. V and J are TRBV9 and TRBJ1-4; D is unclear. V lost 0 bases and J 0 bases, leaving 6 bases between the germline ends. Germline loops: CDR1 SGDLS, CDR2 YYNGEE. The CDR3 contains 15 residues. The DNA for the CDR3 is TGTGCCAGCAGCGTAGGCGAGACAACTAATGAAAAACTGTTTTTT. Translated: CASSVGETTNEKLFF.

This clone has a handful of counts. J is TRBJ2-5 and V is TRBV13; D is possibly TRBD2 (6 bases). This CDR3 has 14 residues. CDR1 is PRHDT, CDR2 FYEKMQ, per germline (reference sequence). The V end lost 0 bases, the J end lost 7 bases, and 12 bases lay between the germline ends. The CDR3 nucleotides read TGTGCCAGCAGCTTAGGGGCGCTGCGGGGGACCCAGTACTTC. Its translation: CASSLGALRGTQYF.

There are a few counts of this clone. The chain recombines TRBV27 with TRBJ2-7, with 10 bases matching TRBD2. The CDR3 is made up of 13 amino acids. Trimming cost V 6 bases and J 6 bases; bases outside gene matches: 5. CDR1 and CDR2 from the germline V gene are MNHEY and SMNVEV (reference sequence). The CDR3 coding sequence is TGTGCCAGCAGAGCGGGGGGGACACTCGAGCAGTACTTC. It translates to CASRAGGTLEQYF.

The J gene is TRBJ1-2, the V gene TRBV30, with TRBD1 matching 9 bases. The V and J ends lost 3 bases and 8 bases, in that order; junction bases with no gene match: 10. The germline V gene encodes CDR1 GTSNPN and CDR2 SVGIG (reference sequence). This CDR3 region has 14 residues. CDR3 in amino acids: CAWSDNRGLRGYTF. CDR3 sequence (DNA): TGTGCCTGGAGCGATAACAGGGGGCTTAGGGGCTACACCTTC.

The chain links TRBV7-6 to TRBJ2-2; 7 nucleotides agree with TRBD1. This CDR3 comprises 16 residues. CDR1 and CDR2 from the germline V gene are SGHVS and FNYEAQ. Trimming removed 0 bases from V and 1 base from J; junction bases left unmatched: 2. CDR3 sequence: CASSLAPGGNTGELFF. The CDR3 region has the DNA TGTGCCAGCAGCTTAGCCCCAGGGGGGAACACCGGGGAGCTGTTTTTT.

A few counts support this clone. The rearrangement joins TRBV7-2 to TRBJ1-5, with a tentative D call TRBD1 (5 bases). The CDR3 runs to 14 residues. The germline V and J ends were trimmed by 1 base and 2 bases, with 6 bases remaining between them. In germline, CDR1 is SGHTA, CDR2 FQGNSA. The CDR3 nucleotides are TGTGCCAGCAGCTTAGGGGGCGGCAATCAGCCCCAGCATTTT. Protein product: CASSLGGGNQPQHF.